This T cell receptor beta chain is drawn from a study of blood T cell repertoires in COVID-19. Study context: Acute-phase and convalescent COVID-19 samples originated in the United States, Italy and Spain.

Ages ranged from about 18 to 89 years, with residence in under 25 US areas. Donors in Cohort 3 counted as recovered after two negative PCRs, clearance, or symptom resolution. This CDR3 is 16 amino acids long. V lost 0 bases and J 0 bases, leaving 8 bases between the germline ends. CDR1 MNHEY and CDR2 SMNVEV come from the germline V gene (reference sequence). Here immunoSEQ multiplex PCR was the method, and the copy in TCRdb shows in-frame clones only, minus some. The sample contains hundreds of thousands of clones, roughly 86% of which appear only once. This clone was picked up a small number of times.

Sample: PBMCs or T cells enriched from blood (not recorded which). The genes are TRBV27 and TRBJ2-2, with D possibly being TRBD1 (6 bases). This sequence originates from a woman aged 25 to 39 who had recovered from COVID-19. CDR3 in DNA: TGTGCCAGCAGTTTATCCGGACAGTCGAACACCGGGGAGCTGTTTTTT. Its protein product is CASSLSGQSNTGELFF.